The source of this T cell receptor beta chain is a study of siplizumab effects on memory and regulatory T cells (dated by TCRdb to between 2018 and 2021). About the investigation overall: The study looked at the effect of siplizumab, an anti-CD2 antibody, on alloreactive T-cell subsets in allogeneic mixed lymphocyte reactions made from human PBMCs. Overall results and qualifications from the work: Sequences below about 10^-5 frequency were poorly captured, so only a minor fraction of alloreactive clones could be mapped to unstimulated subsets. Among mappable alloreactive CD4+ clones, the Treg-derived fraction averaged around 70% with siplizumab versus around 25% in control reactions. Unstimulated naive T cells appeared to be more diverse than memory T cells, and naive cells seemed to make a substantial contribution to the alloresponse. Roughly 75-95% of proliferating CD4+ or CD8+ clones could not be assigned a naive or memory phenotype. The suppressive function of proliferating Tregs from siplizumab cultures was not functionally confirmed. Siplizumab significantly reduced the cumulative frequency of alloreactive sequences traceable to unstimulated CD4+ memory T cells.

With regard to this clone: This clone's antigen is unknown. The sample holds no much larger clone one base away, and base qualities are not on file.

The library came from the immunoSEQ multiplex PCR assay. Around 94,000 TCR templates per sample were assayed on the deep sequencing platform. Genomic DNA extracted from sorted T cells was the material used for TCRbeta CDR3 sequencing. The paper's processing steps were these. The R programming language was used for clonal analysis of the TCRbeta CDR3 data. Unstimulated samples were compared with post-reaction CFSE-low samples to define alloreactive CD4+ and CD8+ clones. Regulatory or non-regulatory origin of alloreactive CD4+ clones was assigned by matching sequences to the sorted unstimulated Treg and non-Treg repertoires. Held by TCRdb, this immuneACCESS table contains in-frame sequences only and omits some clones. Under half of the omission traces to an unresolved V gene where checked; the cause of the rest is unknown. V, J and clone size were drawn from that table, and D and trimming were deduced from the DNA. This sample has 62,000 or so clones in its table, and roughly 80% of those were observed once. Jointly, the top ten make up approximately 3.8% of the sample.

Via the germline V gene, CDR1 is SGHTA and CDR2 FQGNSA. CDR3 length: 12 amino acids, cysteine to phenylalanine. The read is trimmed to its CDR3 DNA, 36 bases read in frame from base 1. V lost 3 bases and J lost 6 bases; the stretch between them is 6 bases long. Additional sequencing covered unstimulated subsets from a few donor pairs, namely CD8+ effector memory, CD4+ naive, CD8+ TEMRA, CD4+ memory and CD8+ naive. TCRbeta CDR3 sequencing was performed on sorted unstimulated T cells and on proliferating T cells recovered from mixed lymphocyte reactions. Fresh whole blood from over eight HLA-typed healthy donors served as the source for isolating PBMCs.

The chain joins TRBV7-2 to TRBJ1-5, with no D gene named confidently. The receptor's source is a human donor in good health. The sample taken for sequencing was memory CD4+ T cells sorted from blood. The cell subset or site label for this specimen denotes: unstimulated CD4+ memory T cells. CDR3 reads: CASSFLAQPQHF. The sequenced DNA: TGTGCCAGCAGCTTTCTAGCTCAGCCCCAGCATTTT.